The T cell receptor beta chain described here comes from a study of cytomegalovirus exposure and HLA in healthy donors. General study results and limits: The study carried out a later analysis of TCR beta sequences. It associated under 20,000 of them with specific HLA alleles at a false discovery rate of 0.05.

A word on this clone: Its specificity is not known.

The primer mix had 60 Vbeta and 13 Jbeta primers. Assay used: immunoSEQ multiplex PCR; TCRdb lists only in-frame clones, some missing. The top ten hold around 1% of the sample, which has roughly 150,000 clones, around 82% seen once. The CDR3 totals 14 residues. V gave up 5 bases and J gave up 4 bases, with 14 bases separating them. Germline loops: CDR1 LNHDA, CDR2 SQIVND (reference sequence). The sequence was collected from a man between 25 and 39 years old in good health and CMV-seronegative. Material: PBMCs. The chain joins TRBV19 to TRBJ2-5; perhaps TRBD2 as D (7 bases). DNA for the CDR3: TGTGCCAGTAGTCCCGGGGGGCCGTCAGAGACCCAGTACTTC. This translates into CASSPGGPSETQYF.